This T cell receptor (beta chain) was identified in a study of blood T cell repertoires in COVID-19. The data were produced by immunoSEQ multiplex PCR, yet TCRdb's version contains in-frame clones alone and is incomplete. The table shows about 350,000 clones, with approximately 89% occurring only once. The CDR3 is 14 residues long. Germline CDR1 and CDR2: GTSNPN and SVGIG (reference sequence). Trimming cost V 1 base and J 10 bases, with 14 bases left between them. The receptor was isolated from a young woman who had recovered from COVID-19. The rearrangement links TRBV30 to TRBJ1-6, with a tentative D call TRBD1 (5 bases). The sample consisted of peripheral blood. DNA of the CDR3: TGTGCCTGGAGTGCCGGGGGGGAGGACTCACCCCTCCACTTT. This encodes CAWSAGGEDSPLHF.